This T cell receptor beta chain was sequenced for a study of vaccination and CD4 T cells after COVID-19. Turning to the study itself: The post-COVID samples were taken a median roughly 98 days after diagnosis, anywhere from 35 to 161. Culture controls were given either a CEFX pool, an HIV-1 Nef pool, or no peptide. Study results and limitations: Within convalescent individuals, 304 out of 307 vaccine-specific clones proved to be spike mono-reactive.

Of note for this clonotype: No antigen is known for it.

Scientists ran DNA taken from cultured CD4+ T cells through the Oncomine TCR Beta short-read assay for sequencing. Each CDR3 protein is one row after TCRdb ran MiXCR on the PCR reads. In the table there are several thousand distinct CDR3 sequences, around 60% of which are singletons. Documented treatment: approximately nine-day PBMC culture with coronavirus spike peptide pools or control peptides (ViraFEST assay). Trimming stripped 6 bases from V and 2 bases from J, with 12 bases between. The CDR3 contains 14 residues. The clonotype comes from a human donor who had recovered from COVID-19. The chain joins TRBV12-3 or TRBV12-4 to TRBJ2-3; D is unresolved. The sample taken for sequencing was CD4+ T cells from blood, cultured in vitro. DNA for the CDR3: TGTGCCAGCAGGGCGGACGGAGACACAGATACGCAGTATTTT. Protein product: CASRADGDTDTQYF.